This TCR beta chain was identified in a study of blood T cell repertoires in COVID-19. Looking at the study overall: The study drew acute and convalescent COVID-19 samples from the United States, Italy and Spain.

Original data processing: Nucleated cell number was recorded as an estimate derived from reference gene primer amplification. Profiled with immunoSEQ multiplex PCR; TCRdb holds only in-frame clones, not every one. The D gene and trimming were derived from the DNA, and the V and J assignments and clone size from that table. The table has 150,000 to 200,000 clones, less than 85% seen once. With 5 bases clipped from V and 13 bases from J, the junction kept 6 bases outside the gene matches. Germline lookup yields CDR1 SEHNR and CDR2 FQNEAQ (reference sequence). CDR3 size: 12 residues. The study assigned cohorts using participant-reported clinical history.

The rearrangement links TRBV7-9 to TRBJ1-4; 8 nucleotides agree with TRBD1. Sequenced sample: PBMCs or T cells enriched from blood (not recorded which). This TCR derives from a woman aged 55-69 years with acute COVID-19. The CDR3 is CASSPGGRGLFF. The CDR3 nucleotides read TGTGCCAGCAGCCCAGGGGGCAGGGGACTGTTTTTT.